This is a list of T cell receptor beta chains from one sample in a study of cytomegalovirus exposure and HLA in healthy donors. Here immunoSEQ multiplex PCR was the method, and the copy in TCRdb shows in-frame clones only, minus some. The sample consists of roughly 180,000 clones, 86% of them appearing once. The source material was PBMCs. The source is a man aged 25-40 years in good health and CMV-seropositive. Each CDR3 is given with its conserved first and last residue. Each record gives: D gene, J gene, clone size, V gene, CDR3 DNA, CDR3 protein. D genes are given only for firm matches. For some rows the clone size is stated as once, few or many, or as a class when expanded; others skip it.

- | TRBJ2-1 | - | TRBV6-5 | TGTGCCAGCAGTCAATCTGTAAATGAGCAGTTCTTC | CASSQSVNEQFF
TRBD1 | TRBJ1-6 | few | TRBV25-1 | TGTGCCAGCGTCCGGGACAGGGACTCACCCCTCCACTTT | CASVRDRDSPLHF
- | TRBJ2-6 | - | TRBV11-3 | TGTGCCAGCAACCAATTCTCTGGGGCCAACGTCCTGACTTTC | CASNQFSGANVLTF
- | TRBJ2-2 | - | TRBV15 | TGTGCCACCAGCCGCGGGGTCGGGGAGCTGTTTTTT | CATSRGVGELFF
- | TRBJ2-5 | - | TRBV2 | TGTGCCAGCAGTGAACTCAGGGGTAGACAAGAGACCCAGTACTTC | CASSELRGRQETQYF
- | TRBJ1-5 | - | TRBV19 | TGTGCCAGCCGGAGGGGTGGGGAGCCCCAGCATTTT | CASRRGGEPQHF
TRBD1 | TRBJ1-4 | - | TRBV28 | TGTGCCAGCAGTATACAGGGGGCTGGTAATGAAAAACTGTTTTTT | CASSIQGAGNEKLFF
- | TRBJ2-7 | - | TRBV28 | TGTGCCAGCAGTTTCCCCCCCGAGTACGAGCAGTACTTC | CASSFPPEYEQYF
- | TRBJ1-4 | - | TRBV25-1 | TGTGCCAGCAGTGATTTTGAAAAACTGTTTTTT | CASSDFEKLFF
TRBD1 | TRBJ2-7 | - | TRBV9 | TGTGCCAGCAGTGCCACAGGGGGCATACACTACGAGCAGTACTTC | CASSATGGIHYEQYF
- | TRBJ2-7 | - | TRBV6-1 | TGTGCCAGCAGTGAAGAGTTCTGGGGGCAGTACTTC | CASSEEFWGQYF
- | TRBJ2-2 | once | TRBV27 | TGTGCCAGCAGTTTAAATGGGCTAGGAGGCAGGGGGGAGCTGTTTTTT | CASSLNGLGGRGELFF
- | TRBJ2-6 | - | TRBV4-3 | TGCGCCAGCAGCCAGTCAGACCTACAAGCCATGGCTGGGGCCAACGTCCTGACTTTC | CASSQSDLQAMAGANVLTF
TRBD1 | TRBJ2-7 | - | TRBV6-1 | TGTGCCAGCAGTGAGTTCCCGGGACAGGGGCTTTACGAGCAGTACTTC | CASSEFPGQGLYEQYF
TRBD2 | TRBJ2-1 | - | TRBV18 | TGTGCCAGCTCACCACTTCCCCCGACAGTTACCCGGGGGGATGAGCAGTTCTTC | CASSPLPPTVTRGDEQFF
- | TRBJ1-5 | once | TRBV9 | TGTGCCAGCAGCGTAACTGCAGACAATCAGCCCCAGCATTTT | CASSVTADNQPQHF
TRBD1 | TRBJ1-4 | - | TRBV10-1 | TGCGCCAGCCATACAGGGGGTCTGTTTTTT | CASHTGGLFF
- | TRBJ1-2 | - | TRBV19 | TGTGCCAGTAAAGACCGACAGGACCATGGCTACACCTTC | CASKDRQDHGYTF
- | TRBJ1-1 | - | TRBV7-2 | TGTGCCAGCGAACCGACCGGACAGTTCCTGTCTTGGAACACTGAAGCTTTCTTT | CASEPTGQFLSWNTEAFF
TRBD1 | TRBJ2-4 | - | TRBV6-1 | TGTGCCAGCAGTGAAGCAGGGGGCTCCAAAAACATTCAGTACTTC | CASSEAGGSKNIQYF
TRBD1 | TRBJ2-1 | - | TRBV5-4 | TGTGCCAGCAGTCAAGACAGGGCTCTCTACAATGAGCAGTTCTTC | CASSQDRALYNEQFF
TRBD1 | TRBJ1-1 | - | TRBV7-2 | TGTGCCAGCAGCTTTAAGACAGGGGGCAGGCCTGAAGCTTTCTTT | CASSFKTGGRPEAFF
TRBD1 | TRBJ2-1 | - | TRBV5-1 | TGCGCCAGCAGCTTGGAGGGGACAGGTGGCCTGGATGAGCAGTTCTTC | CASSLEGTGGLDEQFF
- | TRBJ2-7 | once | TRBV5-1 | TGCGCCAGCAGCTTGTCCCGGGGAGGCGAGCAGTACTTC | CASSLSRGGEQYF
- | TRBJ2-2 | - | TRBV5-1 | TGCGCCAGCAGAGCTGAGGGGGAGCTGTTTTTT | CASRAEGELFF
TRBD2 | TRBJ2-5 | once | TRBV10-3 | TGTGCCATCAGTGAGAGCATGGGACTATCCAGGGAGACCCAGTACTTC | CAISESMGLSRETQYF
- | TRBJ2-1 | - | TRBV4-3 | TGCGCCAGCAGCCAAGACGGGACTTCAGGGTTCAATGAGCAGTTCTTC | CASSQDGTSGFNEQFF
TRBD1 | TRBJ1-1 | - | TRBV2 | TGTGCCAGCAGTGGACAGGGGGGGAACACTGAAGCTTTCTTT | CASSGQGGNTEAFF
- | TRBJ1-6 | - | TRBV19 | TGTGCCAGTAAGGACTACGGGTCCTATAATTCACCCCTCCACTTT | CASKDYGSYNSPLHF
- | TRBJ2-3 | - | TRBV5-1 | TGCGCCAGCAGCCGGGGGACAGCTTATACAGATACGCAGTATTTT | CASSRGTAYTDTQYF
- | TRBJ2-1 | - | TRBV10-3 | TGTGCCATCAGTCAGGGGTTGTCCTCGCATGAGCAGTTCTTC | CAISQGLSSHEQFF
- | TRBJ2-3 | - | TRBV25-1 | TGTGCCAGCAGTGAAAACCGGGACCACACAGATACGCAGTATTTT | CASSENRDHTDTQYF
- | TRBJ2-2 | few | TRBV19 | TGTGCCAGTAGAACCGGGACTGGAGACCCTCGAACGACCGGGGAGCTGTTTTTT | CASRTGTGDPRTTGELFF
- | TRBJ1-4 | - | TRBV4-3 | TGCGCCAGCAGCCAAGGGCCAGGTTCGAGAACTAATGAAAAACTGTTTTTT | CASSQGPGSRTNEKLFF
TRBD2 | TRBJ2-1 | - | TRBV25-1 | TGTGCCAGCAGGGAAGCGGGACCTCCCAATGAGCAGTTCTTC | CASREAGPPNEQFF
- | TRBJ1-3 | - | TRBV5-1 | TGCGCCAGCAGCCTGTTCGGGATCTCTGGAAACACCATATATTTT | CASSLFGISGNTIYF
- | TRBJ1-6 | - | TRBV4-3 | TGCGCCAGCAGCCAAGATGGCGGTGCGGGTTCCTATAATTCACCCCTCCACTTT | CASSQDGGAGSYNSPLHF
- | TRBJ2-1 | - | TRBV7-9 | TGTGCCAGCAGCCCCCGTGGGGGTAGCGCGCACAATGAGCAGTTCTTC | CASSPRGGSAHNEQFF
- | TRBJ1-1 | - | TRBV18 | TGTGCCAGCTCACCGCAAATGAACACTGAAGCTTTCTTT | CASSPQMNTEAFF
TRBD1 | TRBJ2-5 | - | TRBV5-4 | TGTGCCAGCAGCCGCTCGGGACAGCTCCAAGAGACCCAGTACTTC | CASSRSGQLQETQYF
- | TRBJ2-5 | - | TRBV4-1 | TGCGCCAGCAGCCAAGCGACCTACCAAGAGACCCAGTACTTC | CASSQATYQETQYF
- | TRBJ2-1 | - | TRBV5-6 | TGTGCCAGCAGCTTGGAGCAGGTAGCCTACTACAATGAGCAGTTCTTC | CASSLEQVAYYNEQFF